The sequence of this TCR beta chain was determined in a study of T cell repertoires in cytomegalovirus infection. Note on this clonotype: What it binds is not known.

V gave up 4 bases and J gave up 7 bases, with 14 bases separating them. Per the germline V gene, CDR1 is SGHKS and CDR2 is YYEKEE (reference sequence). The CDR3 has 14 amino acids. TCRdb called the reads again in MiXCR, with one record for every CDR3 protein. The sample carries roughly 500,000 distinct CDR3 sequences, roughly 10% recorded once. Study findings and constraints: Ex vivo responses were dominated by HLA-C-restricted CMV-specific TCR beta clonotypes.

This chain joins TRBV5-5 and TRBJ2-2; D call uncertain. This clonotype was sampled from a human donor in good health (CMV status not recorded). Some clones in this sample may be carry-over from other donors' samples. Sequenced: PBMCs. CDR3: CASSDRWGGGELFF. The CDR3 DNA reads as TGTGCCAGCAGCGACCGGTGGGGTGGCGGGGAGCTGTTTTTT.